This TCR beta chain was sequenced during a study of cytomegalovirus exposure and HLA in healthy donors. Sequencing was performed with immunoSEQ multiplex PCR; in TCRdb, only in-frame clones are kept and a portion is missing. The sample records 120,000 or so clones, around 85% being singletons. V lost 1 base and J 4 bases, leaving 10 bases between the germline ends. The CDR3 totals 15 residues. The V gene's germline CDR1 is MNHNS and CDR2 SASEGT. The rearrangement links TRBV6-1 to TRBJ1-4, with a possible D match to TRBD1 (5 bases). The sequence was obtained from a man in his late teens or twenties in good health and CMV-seropositive. Sequenced material: PBMCs. CDR3 sequence: CASSEVPGYNEKLFF. As DNA, the CDR3 is TGTGCCAGCAGTGAAGTTCCAGGGTATAATGAAAAACTGTTTTTT.